The sequence of this TCR beta chain was determined in a study of early T cells in non-severe SARS-CoV-2 infection. The germline V and J ends were trimmed by 1 base and 7 bases, with 5 bases remaining between them. CDR1 and CDR2 from the germline V gene are MGHRA and YSYEKL. The CDR3 runs 11 residues. TCRdb independently ran MiXCR on the 5' RACE reads; one entry per CDR3 protein. The sample yields 45,000 to 60,000 distinct CDR3 sequences, 8.7% seen once. This TCR was recovered from an adult who was a healthcare worker with PCR-confirmed SARS-CoV-2 infection or an uninfected control (not recorded which). The J gene is TRBJ2-7, the V gene TRBV4-1; D possibly corresponds to TRBD2 (5 bases). This specimen was whole blood, taken at baseline. CDR3 DNA sequence: TGCGCCAGCAGCCAAGGGGAGGAGCAGTACTTC. This sequence encodes CASSQGEEQYF.